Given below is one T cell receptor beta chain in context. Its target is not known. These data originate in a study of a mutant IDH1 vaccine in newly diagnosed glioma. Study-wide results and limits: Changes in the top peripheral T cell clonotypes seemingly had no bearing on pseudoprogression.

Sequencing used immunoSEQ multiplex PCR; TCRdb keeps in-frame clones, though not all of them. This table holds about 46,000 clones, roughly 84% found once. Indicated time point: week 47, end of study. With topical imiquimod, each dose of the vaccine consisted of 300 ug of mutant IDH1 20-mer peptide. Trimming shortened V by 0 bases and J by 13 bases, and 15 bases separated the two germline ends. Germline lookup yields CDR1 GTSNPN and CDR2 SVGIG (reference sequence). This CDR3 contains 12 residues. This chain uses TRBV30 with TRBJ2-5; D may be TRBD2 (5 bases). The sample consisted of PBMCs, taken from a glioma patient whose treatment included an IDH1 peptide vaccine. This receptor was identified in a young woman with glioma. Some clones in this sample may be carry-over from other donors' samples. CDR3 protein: CAWSVTGETAYF. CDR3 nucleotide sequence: TGTGCCTGGAGTGTGACCGGGGAGACGGCGTACTTC.